This T cell receptor (beta chain) was sequenced for a study of CD8+ T cells in alopecia areata. General study findings and limits: Across lesional scalp, and particularly alopecia totalis/universalis, clonality surpassed that of normal scalp. Scalp sample sequencing also detects resident alphabeta T cells of normal skin.

Samples from alopecia areata patients were lesional scalp punch biopsies and peripheral blood. Sorting of PBMCs yielded the CD4+ and CD8+ T cells. A remark on this clone: Its antigen remains unknown.

This CDR3 is 14 amino acids long. Germline CDR1 is SQVTM and CDR2 is ANQGSEA. V lost 0 bases, J lost 3 bases, and 9 bases lay in between. Sequencing relied on a cDNA template that was reverse transcribed from extracted RNA. The repertoire was sequenced with immunoSEQ multiplex PCR; TCRdb's copy has only in-frame clones and lacks some. The sample includes around 35,000 clones, roughly half of them seen just once. The chain has TRBV29-1 and TRBJ1-5, with a weak D call TRBD1 (5 bases). The receptor comes from a human donor with alopecia areata. Sample: NKG2D-high CD8+ T cells sorted from blood. This chain's CDR3 is CSVEDGGVNQPQHF. DNA for the CDR3: TGCAGCGTTGAAGATGGGGGGGTCAATCAGCCCCAGCATTTT.